The sequence of this T cell receptor beta chain was determined in a study of CD8+ T cells in alopecia areata. cDNA reverse transcribed from extracted RNA served as the sequencing template. Profiling relied on immunoSEQ multiplex PCR, and the TCRdb table lists in-frame clones only, not all of them. The repertoire consists of about 110,000 clones, with 59% occurring once and the leading ten covering around a fifth. In germline, CDR1 is MDHEN, CDR2 SYDVKM. This CDR3 spans 14 amino acids. V was cut by 1 base and J by 5 bases, with 12 bases left in between. T lymphocytes (CD4+ and CD8+) were sorted from PBMCs.

This chain uses TRBV28 with TRBJ2-7; D unresolved. This TCR derives from a human donor in good health. Input material: CD8+ T cells sorted from blood. CDR3 sequence reads: CASSLSGPVHEQYF. As DNA, the CDR3 is TGTGCCAGCAGTTTATCAGGACCAGTTCACGAGCAGTACTTC.